The 25 T cell receptor beta chains presented below share a single source sample, sequenced in a study of technical replicates of blood from a few donors. This table comes from immunoSEQ multiplex PCR, and its TCRdb copy is limited to in-frame clones, with some not included. The sample lists under 95,000 clones, around 94% occurring once. The specimen was T cells isolated from PBMCs. Receptors originate from a human donor in good health.

CDR3 sequence: CASSYLLRSAYEQYF. The CDR3 DNA reads TGTGCCAGCAGTTACTTGTTACGGTCTGCCTACGAGCAGTACTTC. This chain connects TRBV6-5 to TRBJ2-7; no firm D call. Germline CDR1 reads MNHEY; CDR2 reads SVGAGI. The V end lost 1 base, the J end lost 2 bases, and 12 bases lay between the germline ends. The CDR3 loop spans 15 amino acids.

The genes are TRBV27 and TRBJ2-5; the D is unclear. The CDR3 runs to 13 residues. The germline CDR1 and CDR2 sequences are MNHEY and SMNVEV (reference sequence). The germline V and J ends were trimmed by 7 bases and 5 bases, with 14 bases remaining between them. Here the CDR3 reads CASTPGPRETQYF. In DNA, the CDR3 is TGTGCCAGCACACCAGGCCCCCGGGAGACCCAGTACTTC.

In nucleotides, the CDR3 is TGTGCCTGTACCCCCGGGACAGGGCGCACAGATACGCAGTATTTT. Protein product: CACTPGTGRTDTQYF. The chain carries TRBV30 and TRBJ2-3; TRBD1 matches at 9 bases. V shed 6 bases, J shed 1 base, and the junction held 8 bases outside the gene matches. This CDR3 has 15 residues. The germline gives CDR1 GTSNPN, CDR2 SVGIG (reference sequence).

This sequence joins TRBV27 and TRBJ1-2; D is perhaps TRBD1 (6 bases). Trimming cost V 5 bases and J 8 bases, with 12 bases left between them. This CDR3 comprises 12 residues. Germline V gene data show CDR1 as MNHEY and CDR2 as SMNVEV (reference sequence). The CDR3 region has the DNA TGTGCCAGCAGTCCCGGACAGTACGGCTACACCTTC. This translates into CASSPGQYGYTF.

This rearrangement joins TRBV6-1 to TRBJ2-1, with TRBD2 matching over 11 bases. V shed 2 bases and J 10 bases; nucleotides not matched to a gene: 13. The CDR3 is 17 residues long. In germline, CDR1 is MNHNS, CDR2 SASEGT. In nucleotides, the CDR3 is TGTGCCAGCAGTGAACATGATCGGCTAGCGGGAGGAGGGGAGCAGTTCTTC. It translates to CASSEHDRLAGGGEQFF.

The chain carries TRBV19 and TRBJ1-5; 8 positions match TRBD1. CDR3 length: 18 amino acids. Trimming cost V 7 bases and J 5 bases; bases outside gene matches: 19. Looked up from germline, CDR1 is LNHDA and CDR2 is SQIVND (reference sequence). The CDR3 sequence: CASTSTEGQGALDQPQHF. The CDR3 DNA is TGTGCCAGTACCTCAACGGAAGGGCAGGGGGCTCTAGATCAGCCCCAGCATTTT. Combining the CDR3 with reference TRBV19 and TRBJ1-5 gives the whole variable domain DGGITQSPKYLFRKEGQNVTLSCEQNLNHDAMYWYRQDPGQGLRLIYYSQIVNDFQKGDIAEGYSVSREKKESFPLTVTSAQKNPTAFYLCASTSTEGQGALDQPQHFGDGTRLSIL.

This chain connects TRBV10-3 to TRBJ2-2, with TRBD1 matching over 7 bases. Germline lookup yields CDR1 ENHRY and CDR2 SYGVKD. CDR3 size: 16 residues. V shed 5 bases and J 5 bases; nucleotides not matched to a gene: 11. The CDR3 coding sequence is TGTGCCATCAGTATGACCGGGACAGCGAGGACCGGGGAGCTGTTTTTT. Translating it yields CAISMTGTARTGELFF.

The V and J genes are TRBV19 and TRBJ1-3; maybe TRBD1 (5 bases). From germline, CDR1 is LNHDA and CDR2 SQIVND (reference sequence). CDR3 length: 12 amino acids. With 4 bases removed from V and 8 bases from J, the gap between germline ends came to 9 bases. The CDR3 sequence is CASSRWGHTIYF. The CDR3 DNA reads TGTGCCAGTAGTAGATGGGGCCACACCATATATTTT.

This chain links TRBV5-1 with TRBJ2-5, with D perhaps matching TRBD2 (6 bases). The CDR3 sequence is 16 residues long. The V end was cut by 0 bases, the J end by 3 bases, with 15 bases between. The germline V gene encodes CDR1 SGHRS and CDR2 YFSETQ. CDR3 bases: TGCGCCAGCAGCTTGGGATATGGGGGGATAAAAGAGACCCAGTACTTC. Protein product: CASSLGYGGIKETQYF.

This clone was seen a handful of times. The J gene is TRBJ1-1, the V gene TRBV5-4; D possibly corresponds to TRBD1 (6 bases). Per the germline V gene, CDR1 is SGHNT and CDR2 is YYREEE (reference sequence). This CDR3 has 15 amino acids. V dropped 4 bases and J dropped 1 base, with 14 bases sitting between them. Here the CDR3 reads CASSLLGQWNTEAFF. The CDR3 nucleotides read TGTGCCAGCAGCCTCCTTGGACAGTGGAACACTGAAGCTTTCTTT. The variable domain in full, completed from reference TRBV5-4 and TRBJ1-1, reads ETGVTQSPTHLIKTRGQQVTLRCSSQSGHNTVSWYQQALGQGPQFIFQYYREEENGRGNFPPRFSGLQFPNYSSELNVNALELDDSALYLCASSLLGQWNTEAFFGQGTRLTVV.

In its sample, this clone was seen a few times. The rearrangement joins TRBV11-2 to TRBJ1-5; no clear D. Germline V gene data show CDR1 as SGHAT and CDR2 as FQNNGV. The CDR3 covers 15 residues. V was pared by 5 bases and J by 0 bases, with 11 bases between. The CDR3 nucleotides read TGTGCCAGCAGCGCCGGAGGTAGTAGCAATCAGCCCCAGCATTTT. Protein sequence: CASSAGGSSNQPQHF.

V and J are TRBV7-9 and TRBJ1-1, with D possibly matching TRBD1 (6 bases). The CDR3 is 14 residues long. Deletions cut 7 bases from V and 0 bases from J, with 12 bases between. CDR1 and CDR2 (germline): SEHNR, FQNEAQ (reference sequence). The CDR3 here is CASMGANLNTEAFF. DNA for the CDR3: TGTGCCAGCATGGGGGCTAATCTGAACACTGAAGCTTTCTTT.

CDR3 sequence reads: CASSQARGSSYEQYF. CDR3 bases: TGCGCCAGCAGCCAAGCTAGGGGAAGCTCCTACGAGCAGTACTTC. The chain employs TRBV4-1 and TRBJ2-7; TRBD1 might be the D (5 bases). This CDR3 region has 15 residues. Per the germline V gene, CDR1 is MGHRA and CDR2 is YSYEKL. V shed 1 base and J shed 0 bases, with 10 bases lying between them.

The chain combines TRBV27 with TRBJ2-7; 8 bases map to TRBD2. From germline, CDR1 is MNHEY and CDR2 SMNVEV (reference sequence). The V segment lost 2 bases and the J segment 2 bases; nucleotides outside the gene matches: 5. There are 15 residues in the CDR3. The CDR3 protein is CASSLSSGGPYEQYF. CDR3 sequence (DNA): TGTGCCAGCAGTTTAAGTTCGGGGGGGCCCTACGAGCAGTACTTC.

CDR3 sequence (DNA): TGCGCCAGCAGGGCTGACAGGGAAGATACGCAGTATTTT. The encoded protein is CASRADREDTQYF. This rearrangement joins TRBV10-1 to TRBJ2-3; 7 bases fit TRBD1. The V and J ends lost 6 bases and 5 bases, in that order; junction bases with no gene match: 5. Looked up from germline, CDR1 is WNHNN and CDR2 is SYGVQD (reference sequence). The length of the CDR3 is 13 residues.

The rearrangement links TRBV7-6 to TRBJ2-7; TRBD2 aligns across 8 bases. There are 17 residues in the CDR3. V gave up 5 bases and J gave up 0 bases; unmatched junction bases: 12. Germline loops: CDR1 SGHVS, CDR2 FNYEAQ. CDR3 sequence: CASSGGVAGLSSYEQYF. The DNA for the CDR3 is TGTGCCAGCAGCGGAGGGGTAGCGGGGCTGAGCTCCTACGAGCAGTACTTC.

This chain links TRBV6-4 with TRBJ1-1, with D perhaps TRBD1 (5 bases). Trimming left V 6 bases short and J 5 bases short, with 7 bases between. The CDR3 sequence is 11 residues long. Germline V lookup: CDR1 MRHNA, CDR2 SNTAGT. CDR3 bases: TGTGCCAGCAGGGGGGGAACTGAAGCTTTCTTT. It translates to CASRGGTEAFF.

The chain combines TRBV6-4 with TRBJ2-3, with a possible D match to TRBD2 (6 bases). V was pared by 6 bases and J by 4 bases, with 17 bases between. The CDR3 totals 15 residues. Per the germline V gene, CDR1 is MRHNA and CDR2 is SNTAGT. The CDR3 spells CASRGSGGASDTQYF. The CDR3 nucleotides are TGTGCCAGCAGGGGTAGCGGTGGGGCCTCAGATACGCAGTATTTT.

The chain couples TRBV5-1 to TRBJ1-1; TRBD1 is a possible D gene (5 bases). CDR1 is SGHRS and CDR2 is YFSETQ in the germline V gene. The CDR3 contains 16 residues. V lost 1 base and J lost 1, with 14 bases in between. The CDR3 sequence: CASSLLNQGTNTEAFF. CDR3 bases: TGCGCCAGCAGCTTGCTCAACCAGGGCACGAACACTGAAGCTTTCTTT.

CDR3 nucleotides: TGTGCCAGCAGGGTCCTTCCCACGTTGACTAGCGGGAGGAGGAATGAGCAGTTCTTC. This sequence encodes CASRVLPTLTSGRRNEQFF. This chain joins TRBV2 and TRBJ2-1, with TRBD2 matching over 13 bases. The CDR3 is 19 amino acids. The V segment lost 6 bases and the J segment 7 bases; nucleotides outside the gene matches: 18. CDR1 is SNHLY, CDR2 FYNNEI, per germline.

The chain has TRBV5-8 and TRBJ1-5; tentatively, D is TRBD1 (5 bases). The CDR3 totals 18 residues. The V gene lost 5 bases and the J gene lost 1 base, with 22 bases spanning the gap. The germline CDR1 and CDR2 sequences are SGHTS and YDEGEE. CDR3 region: CASRRRTFGVDSNQPQHF. For the CDR3, the DNA is TGTGCCAGCAGAAGACGGACATTTGGGGTGGACAGCAATCAGCCCCAGCATTTT.

A single count supports this clone. CDR3 in amino acids: CASSYRGSAETQYF. The DNA of the CDR3 is TGTGCCAGCAGTTACAGGGGTTCTGCGGAGACCCAGTACTTC. The rearrangement joins TRBV6-5 to TRBJ2-5, with D perhaps matching TRBD1 (5 bases). The germline gives CDR1 MNHEY, CDR2 SVGAGI. This CDR3 has 14 residues. Trimming stripped 2 bases from V and 5 bases from J, with 12 bases between.

The chain combines TRBV27 with TRBJ2-5, with 10 bases matching TRBD1. J lost 5 bases, V lost 7 bases, and 4 bases had no gene match. The germline gives CDR1 MNHEY, CDR2 SMNVEV (reference sequence). CDR3 size: 13 residues. CDR3 sequence: CASTTGGGETQYF. CDR3 sequence (DNA): TGTGCCAGCACGACAGGGGGCGGGGAGACCCAGTACTTC.

The V and J genes are TRBV21-1 and TRBJ1-1; the table's D call, TRBD1, has no DNA check behind it. TRBV21-1 is a recognized pseudogene. The CDR3 extends over 16 amino acids. The CDR3 sequence: CASSKGAGKAETEAFF. The CDR3 nucleotides read TGTGCCAGCAGCAAAGGGGCAGGGAAGGCTGAAACTGAAGCTTTCTTT.

The chain recombines TRBV6-5 with TRBJ2-7, with D uncertain. Trimming took off 0 bases at V and 3 bases at J, with 6 bases between the two ends. The CDR3 has 13 amino acids. CDR1 and CDR2 (germline): MNHEY, SVGAGI. In nucleotides, the CDR3 is TGTGCCAGCAGTTACTCCCAGGTCTACGAGCAGTACTTC. Encoded protein: CASSYSQVYEQYF.